This entry features one TCR beta chain sequence. The antigen it binds to is not known. One base away there is no much larger clone; base qualities are not given. A single peripheral blood draw of approximately 120 mL on average was collected from each donor into heparinised tubes. A BD FACSAria II and a panel including CD45RO, CCR7, CD25, CD127, CD95 and CD27 were used to sort naive, central memory, regulatory and stem cell-like memory CD4+ T cells. A purity above 95% was achieved for all sorted populations. PBMCs were isolated right away by Lymphoprep density gradient centrifugation and were stained directly, without culture. So that batch effects would be minimized, each experiment stained and sorted samples in pairs, pairing one healthy donor with one patient. The data stem from a study of beta chain features in type 1 diabetes (dated by TCRdb to the late 2010s). Context from the whole study: Mean age, gender distribution, total cell number and subset yield did not differ between patients and healthy donors. A total of approximately 100,000,000 sorted cells were examined across all samples, and the number of cells per subset was strongly correlated with RNA yield. The study compared TCRB repertoires of sorted circulating CD4+ T cell subsets between recently diagnosed type 1 diabetes patients and matched healthy donors. Whereas all 30 or so donors provided naive and central memory subsets, regulatory and stem cell-like memory subsets were isolated from just 8 patients and roughly eight healthy donors.

From its cysteine to its phenylalanine, the CDR3 spans 13 amino acids. Kept here is only the CDR3 DNA, which spans 39 bases and is read in frame from base 1. V loses 4 bases at its end and J loses 1 base; junction bases beyond the gene matches: 0. In the germline V gene, CDR1 corresponds to SGHTA and CDR2 to FQGNSA. The research as a whole found: Sequencing cDNA rather than genomic DNA could over-represent highly expressing activated cells, although activation and CD3 levels did not differ between groups. Naive, central memory and regulatory TCRB repertoires appeared to be more similar among patients than among healthy donors. A moderate but significant shortening of TCRB CDR3 length was observed in type 1 diabetes patients in all four CD4+ subsets. Because the HLA sub-analyses included only small numbers of individuals, any influence of HLA type on TCRB rearrangement was left unresolved. Shorter templates might be favored by PCR, yet because patient and control samples were amplified and corrected together, any such skew would affect both groups equally. At VDJ recombination sites, patients with type 1 diabetes made fewer insertions and deleted more nucleotides, a pattern implying thymic rearrangement abnormalities.

The High Capacity cDNA Reverse Transcription Kit was used to reverse transcribe all of the isolated RNA, meaning that expressed TCRB transcripts were what got sequenced. Survey-depth immunoSEQ sequencing was performed on stem cell-like memory T cell samples, with an average of roughly 1 million total reads per sample. After sorted cells were lysed in RLT buffer, RNA was extracted with DNase-treated RNeasy Micro or Mini kits, with the choice depending on cell number. Each cell subset was processed separately to prevent cross-contamination, with patient and healthy donor samples processed together. The immunoSEQ multiplex PCR was used to amplify TCRB sequences from cDNA, yielding 87-bp fragments that span the CDR3 region. Sequencing of the amplicons was done on the Illumina HiSeq platform. In the source study's methods: Synthetic template baselines were used to correct PCR bias computationally, reads within Hamming distance 2 were collapsed, and singletons that could not be merged were discarded. Reads were aligned against IMGT so that V, D and J genes, CDR3 length and insertions or deletions at six rearrangement sites could be assigned. Within each subset, clonotype counts were normalized to the number of sorted cells before true diversity and Gini coefficients were calculated with the tcR R package. The overlap coefficient, calculated on TCRB nucleotide sequences, was used to measure repertoire sharing. TCRdb limited this immuneACCESS table to in-frame rearrangements with V and J called. A share of clones is missing; checked studies link under half to unresolved V genes, and the rest is unexplained. For V, J and clone size, that table is used; D and trimming come from the DNA. This sample is represented by approximately 110,000 clones; almost 40% of them were singletons. Together, the top ten hold less than 0.08% of the sample.

The chain links TRBV7-2 with TRBJ1-2; 7 central bases correspond to TRBD1. The sequenced sample consisted of stem cell memory CD4+ T cells from blood. In light of the paper, this sample's cell subset or site label describes: stem cell-like memory CD4+ T cells. This sequence was found in a woman between 18 and 30 years old in good health. The sequenced DNA is TGTGCCAGCAGCTGGGACAGTAACTATGGCTACACCTTC. It translates as CASSWDSNYGYTF.